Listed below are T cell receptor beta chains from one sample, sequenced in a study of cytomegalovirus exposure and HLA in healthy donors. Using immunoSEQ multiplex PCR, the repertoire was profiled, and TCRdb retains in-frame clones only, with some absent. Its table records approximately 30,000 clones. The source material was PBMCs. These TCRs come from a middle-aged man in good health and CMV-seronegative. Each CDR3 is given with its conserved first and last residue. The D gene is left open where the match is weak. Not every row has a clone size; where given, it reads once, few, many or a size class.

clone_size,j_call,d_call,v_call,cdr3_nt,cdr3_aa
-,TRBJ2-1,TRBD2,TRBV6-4,TGTGCCAGCAGTGCCCAGGGGAGCGGGAGTCCCAATGAGCAGTTCTTC,CASSAQGSGSPNEQFF
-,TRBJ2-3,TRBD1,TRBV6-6,TGTGCCAGCAGTCCCGGGACAGGGGGCTGGGATACGCAGTATTTT,CASSPGTGGWDTQYF
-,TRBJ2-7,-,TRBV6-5,TGTGCCAGCAGTTACTCTCGGAGCCGGGGAGCCTACGAGCAGTACTTC,CASSYSRSRGAYEQYF
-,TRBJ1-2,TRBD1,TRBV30,TGTGCCTGGTCACAGGGGTATGGCTACACCTTC,CAWSQGYGYTF
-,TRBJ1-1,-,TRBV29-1,TGCAGCGTTGTGAGACAGACGAACACTGAAGCTGTCTTT,CSVVRQTNTEAVF
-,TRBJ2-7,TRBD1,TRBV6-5,TGTGCCAGCAGTTTTACAGGGGGCGCCTACGAGCAGTACTTC,CASSFTGGAYEQYF
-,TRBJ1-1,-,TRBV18,TGTGCCAGCTTCCCAGGGGTTGGCACTGAAGCTTTCTTT,CASFPGVGTEAFF
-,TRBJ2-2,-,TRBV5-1,TGCGCCAGCTGCCTTACCCCAGCTAGCGCGAACACCGGGGAGCTGTTTTTT,CASCLTPASANTGELFF
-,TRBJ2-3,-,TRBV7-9,TGTGCCAGCAGTGACAGGAGAGTTAATGCAGATACGCAGTATTTT,CASSDRRVNADTQYF
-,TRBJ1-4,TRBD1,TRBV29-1,TGCAGCGTTGAGGCGGGACAGGGGGCAAGTGAAAAACTGTTTTTT,CSVEAGQGASEKLFF
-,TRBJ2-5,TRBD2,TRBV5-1,TGCGCCAGCAGCTTAACTAGCGGGGAGGGAGAGACCCAGTACTTC,CASSLTSGEGETQYF
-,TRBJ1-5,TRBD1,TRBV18,TGTGCCAGCTCACCACCGGGACAGGGAAATCAGCCCCAGCATTTT,CASSPPGQGNQPQHF
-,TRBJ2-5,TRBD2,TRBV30,TGTGCCTGGAGTCTAGCGGGAGGGAAGGAGACCCAGTACTTC,CAWSLAGGKETQYF
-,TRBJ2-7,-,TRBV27,TGTGCCAGCAGTTCGCGGGCCTACTCCTACGAGCAGTACTTC,CASSSRAYSYEQYF
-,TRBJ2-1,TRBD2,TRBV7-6,TGTGCCAGCAGCCCGGGACTAGCGGCCAGCTCCTACAATGAGCAGTTCTTC,CASSPGLAASSYNEQFF
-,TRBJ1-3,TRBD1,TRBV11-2,TGTGCCAGCAGCCATGGGACAGCTGGAGACACCATATATTTT,CASSHGTAGDTIYF
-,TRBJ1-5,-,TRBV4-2,TGTGCCAGCAGCCAAGGGGGTCGGGAACCGGCGCCCCAGCATTTT,CASSQGGREPAPQHF
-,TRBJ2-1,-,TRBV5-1,TGCGCCAGCAGCCGAGGACTGGATAGATACAATGAGCAGTTCTTC,CASSRGLDRYNEQFF
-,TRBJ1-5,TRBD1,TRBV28,TGTGCCAGCAGCCCTGGACAGGGAAATCAGCCCCAGCATTTT,CASSPGQGNQPQHF
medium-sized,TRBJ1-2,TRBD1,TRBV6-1,TGTGCCAGCAGTCTAGTGGGGACAGTGGATGGCTACACCTTC,CASSLVGTVDGYTF
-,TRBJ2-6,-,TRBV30,TGTGCCTGGAGGCACACCTCTGGGGCCAACGTCCTGACTTTC,CAWRHTSGANVLTF
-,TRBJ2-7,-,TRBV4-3,TGCGCCAGCAGCCAAGAGAGGCGACAGGCGGGTCCCTACGAGCAGTACTTC,CASSQERRQAGPYEQYF
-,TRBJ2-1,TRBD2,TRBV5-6,TGTGCCAGCAGCTCAGGGAGGGGCGGGAGGGCTTTCTATGAGCAGTTCTTC,CASSSGRGGRAFYEQFF
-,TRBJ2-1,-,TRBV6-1,TGTGCCAGCAGTGGGCCCCTAGGGGGCAATGAGCAGTTCTTC,CASSGPLGGNEQFF
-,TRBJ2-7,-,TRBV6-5,TGTGCCAGCAGGGGCCCCGGGGGAGAGCAGTACTTC,CASRGPGGEQYF
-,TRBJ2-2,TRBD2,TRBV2,TGTGCCAGCAGTAGAGCGGGAGGAAAGACCGGGGAGCTGTTTTTT,CASSRAGGKTGELFF
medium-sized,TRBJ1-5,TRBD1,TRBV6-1,TGTGCCAGCAGTTGGACAGGGGGCCAGCCCCAGCATTTT,CASSWTGGQPQHF
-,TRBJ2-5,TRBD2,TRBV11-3,TGTGCCAGCAGCTTAACAGCGGGAGAAGGAGAGACCCAGTACTTC,CASSLTAGEGETQYF
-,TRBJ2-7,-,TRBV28,TGTGCCAGCAGTTCGGTGGTTCGGAGCTCCTACGAGCAGTACTTC,CASSSVVRSSYEQYF
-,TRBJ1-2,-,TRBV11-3,TGTGCCAGCAGCTTAGATCCAGGACTCTATGGCTACACCTTC,CASSLDPGLYGYTF
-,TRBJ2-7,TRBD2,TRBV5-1,TGCGCCAGCAGCTATAGCGGGAGGGCCGGCTACGAGCAGTACTTC,CASSYSGRAGYEQYF
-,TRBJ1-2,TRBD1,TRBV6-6,TGTGCCAGCATCTACCTCCCGGACAGGGGGACTGGCTACACCTTC,CASIYLPDRGTGYTF
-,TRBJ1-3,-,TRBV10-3,TGTGCCATCGGGGGGGGAAACACCATATATTTT,CAIGGGNTIYF
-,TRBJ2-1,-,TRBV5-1,TGCGCCAGCAGCGACTTTGGGGGGGCGGGTGAGCAGTTCTTC,CASSDFGGAGEQFF
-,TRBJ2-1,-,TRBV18,TGTGCCAGCTCACCCCCACTACCCAACAATGAGCAGTTCTTC,CASSPPLPNNEQFF
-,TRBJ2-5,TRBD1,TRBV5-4,TGTGCCAGCAGCTTGTGGGGACAGATCAAGACCCAGTACTTC,CASSLWGQIKTQYF
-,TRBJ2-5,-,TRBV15,TGTGCCACCAGCAGACACAGGGAAATTTCAGAGACCCAGTACTTC,CATSRHREISETQYF
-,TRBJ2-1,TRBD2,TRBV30,TGTGCCTGGAGTGTGGGGCTAGCGGACCACTACAATGAGCAGTTCTTC,CAWSVGLADHYNEQFF
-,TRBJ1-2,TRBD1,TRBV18,TGTGCCAGCTCACCAGACAGGGATTATGGCTACACCTTC,CASSPDRDYGYTF